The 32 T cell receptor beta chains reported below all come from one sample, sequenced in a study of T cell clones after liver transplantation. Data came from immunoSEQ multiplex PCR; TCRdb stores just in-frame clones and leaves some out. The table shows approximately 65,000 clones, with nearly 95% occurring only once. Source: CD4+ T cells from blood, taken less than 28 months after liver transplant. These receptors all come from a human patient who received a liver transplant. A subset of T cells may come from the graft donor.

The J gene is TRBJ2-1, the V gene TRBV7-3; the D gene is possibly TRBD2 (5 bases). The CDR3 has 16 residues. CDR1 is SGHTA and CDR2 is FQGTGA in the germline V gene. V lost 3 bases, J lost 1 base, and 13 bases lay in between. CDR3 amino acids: CASSFAGAASYNEQFF. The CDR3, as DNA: TGTGCCAGCAGCTTCGCAGGAGCGGCTTCCTACAATGAGCAGTTCTTC.

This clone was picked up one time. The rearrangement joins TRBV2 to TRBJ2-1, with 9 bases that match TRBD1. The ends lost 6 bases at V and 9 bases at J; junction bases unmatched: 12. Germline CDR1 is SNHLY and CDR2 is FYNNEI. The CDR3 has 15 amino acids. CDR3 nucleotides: TGTGCCAGCAGGCCCCGAGGACAGGGGATCGGTGAGCAGTTCTTC. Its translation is CASRPRGQGIGEQFF.

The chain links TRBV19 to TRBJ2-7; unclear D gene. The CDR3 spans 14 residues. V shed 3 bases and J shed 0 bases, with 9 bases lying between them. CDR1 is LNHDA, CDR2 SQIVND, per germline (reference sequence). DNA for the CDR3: TGTGCCAGTAGTATGGATGGGTTCTCCTACGAGCAGTACTTC. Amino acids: CASSMDGFSYEQYF.

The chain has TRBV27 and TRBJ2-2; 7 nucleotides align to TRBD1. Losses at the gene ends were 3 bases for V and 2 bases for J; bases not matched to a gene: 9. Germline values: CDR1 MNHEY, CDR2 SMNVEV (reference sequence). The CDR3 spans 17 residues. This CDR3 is CASSLRTGTANTGELFF. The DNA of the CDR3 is TGTGCCAGCAGTTTGAGGACCGGGACAGCTAACACCGGGGAGCTGTTTTTT.

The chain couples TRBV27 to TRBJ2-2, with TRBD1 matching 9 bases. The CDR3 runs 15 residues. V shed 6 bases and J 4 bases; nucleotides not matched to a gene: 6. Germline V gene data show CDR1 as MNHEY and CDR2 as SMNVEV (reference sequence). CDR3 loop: CASRGQGKVTGELFF. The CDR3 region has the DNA TGTGCCAGCAGGGGACAGGGTAAGGTCACCGGGGAGCTGTTTTTT.

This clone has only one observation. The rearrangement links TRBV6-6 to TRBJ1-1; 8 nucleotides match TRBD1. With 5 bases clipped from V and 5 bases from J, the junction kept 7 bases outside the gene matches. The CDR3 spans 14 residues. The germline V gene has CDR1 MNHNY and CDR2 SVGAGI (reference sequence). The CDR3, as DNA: TGTGCCAGCAGTCAGGGGGCGCAGACGACTGAAGCTTTCTTT. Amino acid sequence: CASSQGAQTTEAFF.

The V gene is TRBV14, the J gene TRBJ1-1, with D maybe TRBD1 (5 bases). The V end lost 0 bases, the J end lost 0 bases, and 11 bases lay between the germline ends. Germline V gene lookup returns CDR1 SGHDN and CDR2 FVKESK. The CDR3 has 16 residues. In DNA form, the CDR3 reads TGTGCCAGCAGCCAAGATAGGGGCGGATTGAACACTGAAGCTTTCTTT. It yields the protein CASSQDRGGLNTEAFF.

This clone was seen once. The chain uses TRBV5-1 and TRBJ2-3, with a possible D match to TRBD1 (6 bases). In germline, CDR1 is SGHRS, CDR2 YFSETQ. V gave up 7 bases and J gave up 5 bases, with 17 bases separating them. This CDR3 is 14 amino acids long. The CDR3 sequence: CASYGQRRGDTQYF. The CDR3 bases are TGCGCCAGCTACGGACAGCGACGGGGAGATACGCAGTATTTT.

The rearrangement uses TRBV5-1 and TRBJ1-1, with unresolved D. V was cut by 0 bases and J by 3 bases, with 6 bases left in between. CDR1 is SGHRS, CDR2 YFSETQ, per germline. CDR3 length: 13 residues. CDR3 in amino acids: CASSLEVDTEAFF. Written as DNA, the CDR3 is TGCGCCAGCAGCTTGGAGGTAGACACTGAAGCTTTCTTT. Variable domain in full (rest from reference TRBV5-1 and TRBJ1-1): KAGVTQTPRYLIKTRGQQVTLSCSPISGHRSVSWYQQTPGQGLQFLFEYFSETQRNKGNFPGRFSGRQFSNSRSEMNVSTLELGDSALYLCASSLEVDTEAFFGQGTRLTVV.

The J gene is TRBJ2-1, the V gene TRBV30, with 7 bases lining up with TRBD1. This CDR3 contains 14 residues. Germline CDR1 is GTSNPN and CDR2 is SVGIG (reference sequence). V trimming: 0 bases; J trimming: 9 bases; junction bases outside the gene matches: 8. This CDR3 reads CAWSVLRDRGEQFF. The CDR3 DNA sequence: TGTGCCTGGAGTGTACTTCGGGACAGAGGTGAGCAGTTCTTC.

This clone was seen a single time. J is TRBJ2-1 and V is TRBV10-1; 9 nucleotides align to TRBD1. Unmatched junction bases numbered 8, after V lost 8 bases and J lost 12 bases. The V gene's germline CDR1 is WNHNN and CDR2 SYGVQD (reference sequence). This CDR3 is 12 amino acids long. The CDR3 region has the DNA TGCGCCAGCGGGACAGGGAATTTTGGGCAGTTCTTC. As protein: CASGTGNFGQFF.

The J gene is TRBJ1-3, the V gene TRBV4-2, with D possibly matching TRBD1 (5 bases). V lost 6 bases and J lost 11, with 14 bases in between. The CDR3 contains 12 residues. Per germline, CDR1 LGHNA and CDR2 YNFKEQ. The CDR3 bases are TGTGCCAGCAGGAACCAGGGTCCGGCCATATATTTT. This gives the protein CASRNQGPAIYF.

The DNA for the CDR3 is TGTGCCAGTAGTTCCACCCGGACAGGGCGGGGTGAAAAACTGTTTTTT. It codes for CASSSTRTGRGEKLFF. V gene TRBV19 combines with J gene TRBJ1-4; 8 positions match TRBD1. The CDR3 is 16 amino acids. V trimming: 5 bases; J trimming: 7 bases; junction bases outside the gene matches: 12. Germline CDR1 and CDR2: LNHDA and SQIVND (reference sequence). Full variable domain (missing parts from reference TRBV19 and TRBJ1-4): DGGITQSPKYLFRKEGQNVTLSCEQNLNHDAMYWYRQDPGQGLRLIYYSQIVNDFQKGDIAEGYSVSREKKESFPLTVTSAQKNPTAFYLCASSSTRTGRGEKLFFGSGTQLSVL.

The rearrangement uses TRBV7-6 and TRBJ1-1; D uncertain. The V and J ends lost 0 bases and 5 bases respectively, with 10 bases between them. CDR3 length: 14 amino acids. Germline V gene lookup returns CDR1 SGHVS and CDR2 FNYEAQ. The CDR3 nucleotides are TGTGCCAGCAGCTTAGCCCCCGGGAGAACTGAAGCTTTCTTT. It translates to CASSLAPGRTEAFF.

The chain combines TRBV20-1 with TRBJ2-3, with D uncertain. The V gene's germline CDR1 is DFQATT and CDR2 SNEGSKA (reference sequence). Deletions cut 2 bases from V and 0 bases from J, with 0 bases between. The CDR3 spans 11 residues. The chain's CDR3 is CSARSTDTQYF. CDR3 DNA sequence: TGCAGTGCTAGAAGCACAGATACGCAGTATTTT.

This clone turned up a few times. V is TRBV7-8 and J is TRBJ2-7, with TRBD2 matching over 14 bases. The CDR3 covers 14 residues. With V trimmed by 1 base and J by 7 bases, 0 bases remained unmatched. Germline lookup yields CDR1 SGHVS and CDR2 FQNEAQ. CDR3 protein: CASSLGTSGREQYF. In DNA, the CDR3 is TGTGCCAGCAGCTTAGGGACTAGCGGGAGGGAGCAGTACTTC.

CDR3 nucleotides: TGTGCCATCAGTGAGATGTCTGGAACGCAAGAGACCCAGTACTTC. Its protein product is CAISEMSGTQETQYF. The J gene is TRBJ2-5, the V gene TRBV10-3; no definite D call. Trimming removed 2 bases at V and 2 bases at J, with 12 bases between. CDR1 is ENHRY, CDR2 SYGVKD, per germline. The CDR3 contains 15 residues.

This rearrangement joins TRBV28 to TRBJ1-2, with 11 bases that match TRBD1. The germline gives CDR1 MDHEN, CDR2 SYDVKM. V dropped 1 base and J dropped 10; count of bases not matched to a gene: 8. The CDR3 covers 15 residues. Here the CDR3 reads CASSLSRTGGGIYTF. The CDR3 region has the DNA TGTGCCAGCAGTTTATCCAGGACAGGGGGCGGGATCTACACCTTC.

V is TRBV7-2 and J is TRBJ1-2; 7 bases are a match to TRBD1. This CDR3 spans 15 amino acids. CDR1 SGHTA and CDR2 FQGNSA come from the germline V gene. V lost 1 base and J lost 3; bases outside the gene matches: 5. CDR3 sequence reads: CASSLGSGGYYGYTF. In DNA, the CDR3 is TGTGCCAGCAGCTTAGGATCAGGGGGTTACTATGGCTACACCTTC. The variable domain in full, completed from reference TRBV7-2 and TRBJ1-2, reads GAGVSQSPSNKVTEKGKDVELRCDPISGHTALYWYRQSLGQGLEFLIYFQGNSAPDKSGLPSDRFSAERTGGSVSTLTIQRTQQEDSAVYLCASSLGSGGYYGYTFGSGTRLTVV.

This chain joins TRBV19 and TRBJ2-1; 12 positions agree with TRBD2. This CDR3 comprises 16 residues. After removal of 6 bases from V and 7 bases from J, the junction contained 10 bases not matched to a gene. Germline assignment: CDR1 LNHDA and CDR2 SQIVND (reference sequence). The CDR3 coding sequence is TGTGCCAGTAGAACTAGCGGGAGGTCTCGTGAGAATGAGCAGTTCTTC. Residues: CASRTSGRSRENEQFF.

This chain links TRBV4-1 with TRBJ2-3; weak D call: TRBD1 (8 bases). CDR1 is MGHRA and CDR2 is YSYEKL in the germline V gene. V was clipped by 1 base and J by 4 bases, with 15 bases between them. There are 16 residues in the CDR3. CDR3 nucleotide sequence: TGCGCCAGCAGCCAAGGGTACAGGGGGGGACCAGATACGCAGTATTTT. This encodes CASSQGYRGGPDTQYF.

The CDR3 DNA follows: TGCGCCAGCAGCGAAACTGTGGCAAAGACCCAGTACTTC. Translated: CASSETVAKTQYF. The V gene is TRBV5-1, the J gene TRBJ2-5; the D is unclear. The CDR3 has 13 residues. The germline V and J ends were trimmed by 4 bases and 6 bases, with 13 bases remaining between them. Germline V CDR1 and CDR2: SGHRS, YFSETQ.

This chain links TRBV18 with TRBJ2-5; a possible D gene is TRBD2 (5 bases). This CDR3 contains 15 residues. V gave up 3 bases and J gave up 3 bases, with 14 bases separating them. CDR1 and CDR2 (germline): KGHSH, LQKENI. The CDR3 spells CASSPGSSTEETQYF. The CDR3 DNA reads TGTGCCAGCTCACCGGGGAGTAGTACAGAAGAGACCCAGTACTTC.

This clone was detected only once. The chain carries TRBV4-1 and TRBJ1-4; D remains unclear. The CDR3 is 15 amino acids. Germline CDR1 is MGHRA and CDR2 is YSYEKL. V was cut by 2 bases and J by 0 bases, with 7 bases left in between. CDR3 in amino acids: CASSQNSATNEKLFF. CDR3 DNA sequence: TGCGCCAGCAGCCAAAACTCAGCAACTAATGAAAAACTGTTTTTT.

The CDR3 nucleotides read TGTGCCAGCAGTCCGAATGAATCTGGAAACACCATATATTTT. Protein: CASSPNESGNTIYF. The chain recombines TRBV28 with TRBJ1-3; D gene ambiguous. The germline gives CDR1 MDHEN, CDR2 SYDVKM. CDR3 length: 14 residues. V was cut by 5 bases and J by 1 base, with 9 bases left in between.

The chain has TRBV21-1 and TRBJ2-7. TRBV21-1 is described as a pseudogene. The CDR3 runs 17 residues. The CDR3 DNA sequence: TGTGCCAGCAGCAAAGTGGAAGGGGGGAAAATCCAATACGAGCAGTACTTC. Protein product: CASSKVEGGKIQYEQYF.

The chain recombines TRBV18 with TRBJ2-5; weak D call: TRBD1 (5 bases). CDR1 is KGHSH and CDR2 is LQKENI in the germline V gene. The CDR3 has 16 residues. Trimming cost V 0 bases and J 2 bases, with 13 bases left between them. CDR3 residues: CASSPPRGREQETQYF. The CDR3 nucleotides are TGTGCCAGCTCACCACCTAGAGGCAGGGAACAAGAGACCCAGTACTTC.

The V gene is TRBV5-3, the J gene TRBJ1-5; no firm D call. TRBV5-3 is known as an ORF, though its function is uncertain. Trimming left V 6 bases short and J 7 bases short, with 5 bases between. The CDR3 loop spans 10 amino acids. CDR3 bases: TGTGCCAGAAACCGGCAGCCCCAGCATTTT. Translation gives CARNRQPQHF.

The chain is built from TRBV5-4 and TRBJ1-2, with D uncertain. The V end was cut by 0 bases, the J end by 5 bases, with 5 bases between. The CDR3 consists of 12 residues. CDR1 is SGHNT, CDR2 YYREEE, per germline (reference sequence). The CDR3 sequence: CASSLAEYGYTF. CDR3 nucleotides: TGTGCCAGCAGCTTGGCGGAATATGGCTACACCTTC.

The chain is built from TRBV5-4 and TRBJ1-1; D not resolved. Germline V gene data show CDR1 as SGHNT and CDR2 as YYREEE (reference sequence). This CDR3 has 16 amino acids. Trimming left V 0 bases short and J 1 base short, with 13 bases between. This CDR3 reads CASSLESARANTEAFF. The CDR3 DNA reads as TGTGCCAGCAGCTTGGAGAGCGCGCGAGCGAACACTGAAGCTTTCTTT.

CDR3 sequence (DNA): TGTGCCACCAGCAGAGGACTCACCAATGAGCAGTTCTTC. It encodes CATSRGLTNEQFF. This sequence joins TRBV15 and TRBJ2-1, with D unclear. The CDR3 runs 13 residues. Trimming took off 1 base at V and 6 bases at J, with 7 bases between the two ends. CDR1 is LNHNV and CDR2 is YYDKDF in the germline V gene (reference sequence).

CDR3 in amino acids: CASSEVAGGNTEAFF. The CDR3 DNA reads TGTGCCAGCAGCGAGGTGGCCGGGGGGAACACTGAAGCTTTCTTT. This sequence joins TRBV2 and TRBJ1-1, with D perhaps TRBD1 (5 bases). V lost 6 bases, J lost 1 base, and 15 bases lay in between. Germline values: CDR1 SNHLY, CDR2 FYNNEI. This CDR3 comprises 15 residues. Full variable domain (outside the CDR3, taken from reference TRBV2 and TRBJ1-1): EPEVTQTPSHQVTQMGQEVILRCVPISNHLYFYWYRQILGQKVEFLVSFYNNEISEKSEIFDDQFSVERPDGSNFTLKIRSTKLEDSAMYFCASSEVAGGNTEAFFGQGTRLTVV.